This T cell receptor beta chain was profiled in a study of Tregs in tolerant kidney transplant recipients. Study outcomes and limitations: The small number of patients limits these findings pending further validation.

With 0 bases removed from V and 0 bases from J, the gap between germline ends came to 10 bases. Germline loops: CDR1 SGHDN, CDR2 FVKESK. This CDR3 contains 16 residues. Only one count was recorded for this clone. The antigen remains unidentified. Produced via immunoSEQ multiplex PCR; TCRdb's table is partial and in-frame only. The data show around 70,000 clones, with around nine tenths seen just once and roughly 9.7% held by the top ten. Unstimulated Tregs (CD4+CD25+CD127-) and CD4+CD25- non-Tregs were sorted from PBMCs. V usage is TRBV14 and J usage is TRBJ2-3; a weak D match, TRBD2 (6 bases). This sequence originates from a human donor who received a combined kidney and bone marrow transplant. This material consisted of CD8+ T cells from blood, taken before the transplant. The CDR3 loop is CASSQETGTSTDTQYF. For the CDR3, the DNA is TGTGCCAGCAGCCAAGAGACCGGGACTAGCACAGATACGCAGTATTTT. The variable domain in full, completed from reference TRBV14 and TRBJ2-3, reads EAGVTQFPSHSVIEKGQTVTLRCDPISGHDNLYWYRRVMGKEIKFLLHFVKESKQDESGMPNNRFLAERTGGTYSTLKVQPAELEDSGVYFCASSQETGTSTDTQYFGPGTRLTVL.